The 12 T cell receptor beta chains below were found in one sample sequenced in a study of T-cell reconstitution after alpha-beta-depleted transplantation in children. Researchers prepared the TCRbeta library using unique molecular identifiers, the study reports. TCRdb itself ran the PCR reads through MiXCR, one entry per CDR3 protein. The sample shows 350,000 to 450,000 distinct CDR3 sequences, roughly 20% of them seen only once. The sample consisted of PBMCs from the stem cell graft donor, taken from the stem cell graft. These receptors were collected from a human donor who donated a stem cell graft to a child with acute myeloid leukemia.

This clonotype appeared many times. This chain joins TRBV15 and TRBJ2-1; 14 bases match TRBD2. V dropped 3 bases and J dropped 4; count of bases not matched to a gene: 11. The CDR3 loop spans 19 amino acids. Per the germline V gene, CDR1 is LNHNV and CDR2 is YYDKDF (reference sequence). CDR3: CATSRTSGRASYKYNEQFF. In DNA form, the CDR3 reads TGTGCCACCAGCAGGACTAGCGGGAGGGCATCGTACAAGTACAATGAGCAGTTCTTC.

CDR3 in DNA: TGCGCCAGCAGCTTAGACAGGGTCGAGCAGTACTTC. This codes for CASSLDRVEQYF. The V call is TRBV5-1, the J call TRBJ2-7; 7 positions agree with TRBD1. Germline CDR1 reads SGHRS; CDR2 reads YFSETQ. This CDR3 is built from 12 residues. J lost 6 bases, V lost 2 bases, and 2 bases had no gene match.

This clonotype has ten or more counts. The chain's CDR3 is CATSRGWTEEIQETQYF. The CDR3 nucleotides are TGTGCCACCAGCAGAGGTTGGACTGAGGAAATCCAAGAGACCCAGTACTTC. The rearrangement joins TRBV15 to TRBJ2-5; TRBD2 might be the D (5 bases). This CDR3 has 17 residues. Germline V CDR1 and CDR2: LNHNV, YYDKDF (reference sequence). Trimming shortened V by 1 base and J by 1 base, and 16 bases separated the two germline ends.

This clonotype was seen a few times. This chain uses TRBV10-2 with TRBJ1-1; 9 nucleotides align to TRBD1. There are 14 residues in the CDR3. Trimming removed 7 bases from V and 4 bases from J; junction bases left unmatched: 7. Per germline, CDR1 WSHSY and CDR2 SAAADI. The CDR3 DNA sequence: TGCGCCAGCATTGACAGGGGGTCCGGCACTGAAGCTTTCTTT. This encodes CASIDRGSGTEAFF.

This clonotype showed up just a few times. The chain is built from TRBV7-9 and TRBJ2-5; the D gene is possibly TRBD2 (5 bases). The germline V gene encodes CDR1 SEHNR and CDR2 FQNEAQ (reference sequence). The CDR3 runs to 13 residues. The V gene lost 0 bases and the J gene lost 3 bases, with 5 bases spanning the gap. CDR3 sequence reads: CASSLAEEETQYF. The DNA for the CDR3 is TGTGCCAGCAGCTTAGCGGAGGAAGAGACCCAGTACTTC.

This clonotype has more than one count but fewer than ten. The V and J genes are TRBV5-1 and TRBJ2-1; D unresolved. Germline loops: CDR1 SGHRS, CDR2 YFSETQ. V lost 4 bases, J lost 8 bases, and 10 bases lay in between. This CDR3 has 12 amino acids. The DNA of the CDR3 is TGCGCCAGCAGCCAGATAGGCGATGAGCAGTTCTTC. Protein: CASSQIGDEQFF.

The CDR3 DNA reads as TGCAGCGGGGGCCCAGGGGGTCGGAGCACTGAAGCTTTCTTT. Its protein is CSGGPGGRSTEAFF. The chain couples TRBV29-1 to TRBJ1-1; 7 positions agree with TRBD1. Germline-derived CDR1 and CDR2 are SQVTM and ANQGSEA. This CDR3 is 14 amino acids long. Trimming cost V 7 bases and J 4 bases; bases outside gene matches: 12.

This clonotype was recorded a few times. The chain uses TRBV19 and TRBJ1-5, with a weak D call TRBD1 (5 bases). This CDR3 has 13 amino acids. Germline values: CDR1 LNHDA, CDR2 SQIVND (reference sequence). The V end was cut by 4 bases, the J end by 5 bases, with 9 bases between. As DNA, the CDR3 is TGTGCCAGTAGTACAGGGCAGGATCAGCCCCAGCATTTT. It translates to CASSTGQDQPQHF.

CDR3 coding DNA: TGTGCCAGCTCAATTTCTGCGGGGGCGACAGATACGCAGTATTTT. It encodes CASSISAGATDTQYF. The genes are TRBV18 and TRBJ2-3; a weak D match, TRBD2 (7 bases). Trimming left V 5 bases short and J 3 bases short, with 15 bases between. Germline V gene sequence: CDR1 KGHSH, CDR2 LQKENI. The CDR3 covers 15 residues.

The genes are TRBV27 and TRBJ2-7; a possible D gene is TRBD1 (5 bases). Germline loops: CDR1 MNHEY, CDR2 SMNVEV (reference sequence). CDR3 size: 13 residues. Trimming shortened V by 3 bases and J by 3 bases, and 9 bases separated the two germline ends. The CDR3 region is CASSFGAYYEQYF. CDR3 coding DNA: TGTGCCAGCAGTTTTGGGGCCTACTACGAGCAGTACTTC.

J is TRBJ1-3 and V is TRBV3-1, with D possibly matching TRBD1 (5 bases). CDR1 LGHDT and CDR2 YNNKEL come from the germline V gene (reference sequence). The CDR3 runs to 15 residues. V shed 1 base and J shed 2 bases, with 9 bases lying between them. CDR3 amino acids: CASSQGKGPGNTIYF. CDR3 nucleotide sequence: TGTGCCAGCAGCCAAGGAAAGGGACCTGGAAACACCATATATTTT.

This chain joins TRBV7-9 and TRBJ2-2; D uncertain. CDR1 and CDR2 from the germline V gene are SEHNR and FQNEAQ (reference sequence). The CDR3 totals 13 residues. V was trimmed by 2 bases and J by 6 bases, leaving 7 bases between them. The CDR3 nucleotides read TGTGCCAGCAGCTTAAACAGCGCCGGGGAGCTGTTTTTT. This sequence encodes CASSLNSAGELFF.